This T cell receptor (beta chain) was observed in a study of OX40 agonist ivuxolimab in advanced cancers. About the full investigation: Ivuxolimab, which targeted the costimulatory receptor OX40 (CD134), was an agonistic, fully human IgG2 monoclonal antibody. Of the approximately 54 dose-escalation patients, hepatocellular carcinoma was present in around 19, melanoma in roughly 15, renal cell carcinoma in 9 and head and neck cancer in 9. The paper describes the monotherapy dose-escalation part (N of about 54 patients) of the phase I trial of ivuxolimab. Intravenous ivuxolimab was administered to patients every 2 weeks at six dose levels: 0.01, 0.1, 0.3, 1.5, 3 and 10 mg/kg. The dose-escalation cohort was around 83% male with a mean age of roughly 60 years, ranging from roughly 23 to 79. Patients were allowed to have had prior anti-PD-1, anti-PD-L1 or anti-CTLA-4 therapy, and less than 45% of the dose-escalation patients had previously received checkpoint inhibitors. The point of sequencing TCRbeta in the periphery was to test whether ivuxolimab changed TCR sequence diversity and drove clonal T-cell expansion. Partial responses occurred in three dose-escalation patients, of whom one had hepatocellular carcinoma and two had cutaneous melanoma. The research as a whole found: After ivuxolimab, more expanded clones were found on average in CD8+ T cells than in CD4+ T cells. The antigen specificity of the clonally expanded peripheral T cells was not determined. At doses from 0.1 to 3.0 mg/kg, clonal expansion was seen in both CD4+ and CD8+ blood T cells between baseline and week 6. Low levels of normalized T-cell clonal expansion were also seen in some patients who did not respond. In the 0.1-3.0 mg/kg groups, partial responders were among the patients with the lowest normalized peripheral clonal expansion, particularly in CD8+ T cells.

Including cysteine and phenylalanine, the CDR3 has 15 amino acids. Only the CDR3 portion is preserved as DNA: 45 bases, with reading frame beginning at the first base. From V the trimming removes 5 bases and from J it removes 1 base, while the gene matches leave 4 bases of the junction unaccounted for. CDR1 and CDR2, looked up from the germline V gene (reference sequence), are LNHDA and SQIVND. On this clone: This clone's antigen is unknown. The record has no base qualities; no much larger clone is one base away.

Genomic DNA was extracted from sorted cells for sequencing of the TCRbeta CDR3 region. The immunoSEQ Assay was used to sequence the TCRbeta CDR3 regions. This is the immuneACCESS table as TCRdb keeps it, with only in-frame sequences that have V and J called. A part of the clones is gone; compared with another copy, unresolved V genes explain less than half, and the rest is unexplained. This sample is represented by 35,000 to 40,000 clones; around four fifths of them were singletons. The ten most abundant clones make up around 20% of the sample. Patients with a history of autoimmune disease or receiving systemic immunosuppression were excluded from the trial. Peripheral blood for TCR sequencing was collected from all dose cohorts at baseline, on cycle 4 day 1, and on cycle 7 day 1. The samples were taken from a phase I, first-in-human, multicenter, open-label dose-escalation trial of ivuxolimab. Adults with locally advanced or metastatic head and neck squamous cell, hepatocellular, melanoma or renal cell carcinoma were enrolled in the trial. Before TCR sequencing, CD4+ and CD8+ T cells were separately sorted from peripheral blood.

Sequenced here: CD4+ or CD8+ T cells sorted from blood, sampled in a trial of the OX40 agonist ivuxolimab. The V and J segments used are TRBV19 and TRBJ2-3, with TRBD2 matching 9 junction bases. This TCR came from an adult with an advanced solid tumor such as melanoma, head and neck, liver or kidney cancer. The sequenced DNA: TGTGCCAGTAGTCCCGGGACTAGCCGCACAGATACGCAGTATTTT. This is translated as CASSPGTSRTDTQYF.